The 25 T cell receptor beta chains below were found in one sample sequenced in a study of T cells after yellow fever vaccination. TCRdb itself ran the 5' RACE reads through MiXCR, one entry per CDR3 protein. The sample lists about 120,000 distinct CDR3 sequences, about 7.8% occurring once. This material consisted of CD4+ T cells sorted from PBMCs, taken 35 to 50 days after the first yellow fever vaccination. These receptors came from a man between 18 and 29 years old who received the YFV17D yellow fever vaccine.

This clonotype was counted many times. The V call is TRBV5-4, the J call TRBJ1-6; 11 bases align to TRBD1. V trimming: 4 bases; J trimming: 14 bases; junction bases outside the gene matches: 8. Germline V gene data show CDR1 as SGHNT and CDR2 as YYREEE (reference sequence). CDR3 length equals 14 residues. The CDR3 nucleotides are TGTGCCAGCAGCACGGACAGGGGGCGCGTAACCCTCCACTTT. Encoded protein: CASSTDRGRVTLHF.

The genes are TRBV5-5 and TRBJ2-1; possible D gene TRBD2, 5 bases. Deletions cut 4 bases from V and 0 bases from J, with 11 bases between. Germline V gene lookup returns CDR1 SGHKS and CDR2 YYEKEE (reference sequence). This CDR3 is built from 15 residues. The CDR3 sequence is CASSRGRLSYNEQFF. The DNA for the CDR3 is TGTGCCAGCAGCCGCGGGCGCCTCTCCTACAATGAGCAGTTCTTC.

This clonotype was seen repeatedly, ten times or more. The V call is TRBV5-1, the J call TRBJ2-3; no reliable D call. Trimming left V 0 bases short and J 6 bases short, with 8 bases between. The CDR3 totals 13 residues. Per the germline V gene, CDR1 is SGHRS and CDR2 is YFSETQ. This CDR3 is CASSLVLDDTQYF. CDR3 nucleotide sequence: TGCGCCAGCAGCTTGGTTCTAGACGATACGCAGTATTTT.

This clonotype was detected many times. The V call is TRBV4-3, the J call TRBJ2-7; the match to TRBD1 covers 9 bases. CDR1 LGHNA and CDR2 YSLEER come from the germline V gene. After removal of 0 bases from V and 2 bases from J, the junction contained 8 bases not matched to a gene. The CDR3 sequence is 17 residues long. CDR3 bases: TGCGCCAGCAGCCAAGATCCACCGACAGGGGGAACCTACGAGCAGTACGTC. This sequence encodes CASSQDPPTGGTYEQYV.

The table lists this clonotype with many counts. The chain has TRBV29-1 and TRBJ2-3; D unclear. CDR1 and CDR2 (germline): SQVTM, ANQGSEA. The CDR3 contains 15 residues. Trimming pared 1 base from V and 1 base from J, leaving 12 bases between. CDR3 amino acids: CSVEGAGAGTDTQYF. The CDR3 coding sequence is TGCAGCGTTGAAGGGGCAGGCGCGGGCACAGATACGCAGTATTTT.

This clonotype was counted at least ten times. The chain recombines TRBV9 with TRBJ2-1; D unresolved. The V end was cut by 5 bases, the J end by 0 bases, with 9 bases between. The CDR3 spans 14 residues. The germline V gene encodes CDR1 SGDLS and CDR2 YYNGEE. This chain's CDR3 is CASREISSYNEQFF. Written as DNA, the CDR3 is TGTGCCAGCAGGGAGATAAGCTCCTACAATGAGCAGTTCTTC.

In regard to this clonotype: This could be a read error, since a much larger clone is one nucleotide away. The CDR3 DNA reads TGTGCCACCTTGTCTAGCGGGGGGAATGAGCAGTTCTTC. It specifies CATLSSGGNEQFF. The V call is TRBV24-1, the J call TRBJ2-1, with TRBD2 identical over 11 bases. Germline V gene lookup returns CDR1 KGHDR and CDR2 SFDVKD. The CDR3 is 13 residues long. Trimming took 9 bases from V and 7 from J; bases not matched to a gene: 4.

This clonotype was observed many times. The chain carries TRBV18 and TRBJ2-5, with D perhaps matching TRBD1 or TRBD2 (5 bases each). Germline V CDR1 and CDR2: KGHSH, LQKENI. Between the trimmed V and J ends, which lost 0 bases and 1 base, there was a span of 6 bases. This CDR3 is built from 14 residues. The CDR3 spells CASSPPGVQETQYF. CDR3 nucleotide sequence: TGTGCCAGCTCACCACCGGGGGTCCAAGAGACCCAGTACTTC.

This clonotype was counted ten times or more. The chain carries TRBV11-3 and TRBJ2-3; 16 bases line up with TRBD2. With 1 base clipped from V and 6 bases from J, the junction kept 13 bases outside the gene matches. In germline, CDR1 is SGHNT, CDR2 YENEEA. CDR3 size: 20 residues. In nucleotides, the CDR3 is TGTGCCAGCAGCTTAGTGGCAGGGACTAGCGGGGGGGCAGGGTTGGATACGCAGTATTTT. Amino acid sequence: CASSLVAGTSGGAGLDTQYF.

This clonotype was counted many times. This chain links TRBV7-2 with TRBJ1-5; 8 bases are a match to TRBD1. Germline V lookup: CDR1 SGHTA, CDR2 FQGNSA. Unmatched junction bases numbered 12, after V lost 5 bases and J lost 3 bases. The CDR3 loop spans 17 amino acids. The CDR3 here is CASSAKTGARDNQPQHF. CDR3 coding DNA: TGTGCCAGCAGCGCAAAGACAGGGGCGAGGGACAATCAGCCCCAGCATTTT.

This clonotype came up many times. The chain has TRBV5-1 and TRBJ2-5, with TRBD2 matching 7 bases. In germline, CDR1 is SGHRS, CDR2 YFSETQ. The CDR3 is 15 amino acids. Trimming cost V 6 bases and J 1 base; bases outside gene matches: 9. The CDR3 DNA reads TGCGCCAGCATAGCGGGCGGAGGGTCCCAAGAGACCCAGTACTTC. This sequence encodes CASIAGGGSQETQYF.

This clonotype was seen repeatedly, ten times or more. V gene TRBV7-2 combines with J gene TRBJ2-5; 9 nucleotides match TRBD2. The V and J ends lost 0 bases and 1 base, in that order; junction bases with no gene match: 9. Germline values: CDR1 SGHTA, CDR2 FQGNSA. The CDR3 spans 18 residues. DNA for the CDR3: TGTGCCAGCAGCTTAGCTTTCCATGTGACTAGCGGCCAAGAGACCCAGTACTTC. Translating it yields CASSLAFHVTSGQETQYF.

This clonotype was recorded at least ten times. The chain has TRBV7-8 and TRBJ2-1; D tentatively reads TRBD1 or TRBD2 (5 bases each). Germline-derived CDR1 and CDR2 are SGHVS and FQNEAQ. CDR3 length: 14 residues. Trimming shortened V by 7 bases and J by 5 bases, and 15 bases separated the two germline ends. The CDR3 here is CASTLTGPHNEQFF. CDR3 nucleotide sequence: TGTGCCAGCACTTTAACGGGGCCCCACAATGAGCAGTTCTTC. Full variable domain (missing parts from reference TRBV7-8 and TRBJ2-1): GAGVSQSPRYKVAKRGQDVALRCDPISGHVSLFWYQQALGQGPEFLTYFQNEAQLDKSGLPSDRFFAERPEGSVSTLKIQRTQQEDSAVYLCASTLTGPHNEQFFGPGTRLTVL.

This clonotype was counted many times. The J gene is TRBJ2-1, the V gene TRBV7-2; D possibly matches TRBD1 or TRBD2 (5 bases each). The V gene lost 5 bases and the J gene lost 4 bases, with 12 bases spanning the gap. Germline lookup yields CDR1 SGHTA and CDR2 FQGNSA. This CDR3 is 14 amino acids long. The CDR3 loop reads CASSGRDGYNEQFF. As DNA, the CDR3 is TGTGCCAGCAGCGGCCGGGACGGTTACAATGAGCAGTTCTTC.

This clonotype was picked up many times. This rearrangement joins TRBV7-7 to TRBJ2-7; 8 nucleotides match TRBD1. The germline V gene has CDR1 SSHAT and CDR2 FNYEAQ (reference sequence). This CDR3 region has 15 residues. The CDR3 loop is CASRNTGGSSYEQYV. In nucleotides, the CDR3 is TGTGCTAGCAGAAATACAGGGGGTAGCTCCTACGAGCAGTACGTC.

This clonotype appeared many times. CDR3 in amino acids: CASSEAGVGYGYTF. CDR3 nucleotides: TGTGCCAGCAGTGAAGCCGGGGTTGGCTATGGCTACACCTTC. This sequence joins TRBV6-1 and TRBJ1-2; D not certain. Trimming took 0 bases from V and 4 from J, leaving 9 bases between them. CDR1 MNHNS and CDR2 SASEGT come from the germline V gene. The CDR3 has 14 amino acids.

This chain links TRBV27 with TRBJ1-4; D not resolved. The CDR3 covers 13 residues. Trimming shortened V by 9 bases and J by 0 bases, and 8 bases separated the two germline ends. Germline loops: CDR1 MNHEY, CDR2 SMNVEV (reference sequence). CDR3 residues: CASSPATNEKLFF. The CDR3, as DNA: TGTGCCAGTTCACCCGCAACTAATGAAAAACTGTTTTTT.

Concerning this clonotype: At one end, the junction sequence differs from germline, possibly due to a read error. J is TRBJ2-2 and V is TRBV6-1; TRBD2 is a possible D gene (6 bases). CDR3 length equals 18 residues. The germline V gene has CDR1 MNHNS and CDR2 SASEGT. The CDR3 nucleotides are TGTGCCCGCTCTAGGGCACACCCCGGGAGCGCGAACCCCGGGGAGCTGTTTTTT. Residues: CARSRAHPGSANPGELFF.

This clonotype was seen many times. The rearrangement links TRBV7-3 to TRBJ2-1, with 16 bases that match TRBD2. V lost 0 bases to trimming and J lost 7 bases; unmatched junction nucleotides: 3. Germline V gene data show CDR1 as SGHTA and CDR2 as FQGTGA. This CDR3 is 17 amino acids long. The CDR3 reads CASSLTGTSGGGNEQFF. CDR3 in DNA: TGTGCCAGCAGCTTAACCGGGACTAGCGGGGGGGGGAATGAGCAGTTCTTC.

This clonotype came up a few times. V and J are TRBV19 and TRBJ1-2; the D is unclear. Germline CDR1 is LNHDA and CDR2 is SQIVND (reference sequence). Trimming stripped 9 bases from V and 8 bases from J, with 16 bases between. The CDR3 runs 12 residues. CDR3 DNA sequence: TGTGCCAGCAATAGGCACGGGAGCGGCTACACCTTC. This translates into CASNRHGSGYTF. Using reference TRBV19 and TRBJ1-2 for the parts outside the CDR3, the full variable domain is DGGITQSPKYLFRKEGQNVTLSCEQNLNHDAMYWYRQDPGQGLRLIYYSQIVNDFQKGDIAEGYSVSREKKESFPLTVTSAQKNPTAFYLCASNRHGSGYTFGSGTRLTVV.

Turning to this clonotype: This may arise from a read error, as a much more abundant clone is one base away. This rearrangement joins TRBV13 to TRBJ2-1, with 16 bases matching TRBD2. J gave up 3 bases and V 3 bases, and 11 bases lay outside the gene matches. Germline V gene data show CDR1 as PRHDT and CDR2 as FYEKMQ (reference sequence). This CDR3 is built from 20 residues. The CDR3 protein is CASSLNPGLAGGRGYNEQFF. The CDR3 DNA reads TGTGCCAGCAGCTTGAACCCGGGACTAGCGGGGGGGCGGGGCTACAATGAGCAGTTCTTC.

This clonotype was detected many times. V and J are TRBV5-1 and TRBJ2-3; D remains unclear. Germline CDR1 and CDR2: SGHRS and YFSETQ. CDR3 length: 13 amino acids. Trimming left V 3 bases short and J 2 bases short, with 7 bases between. The CDR3 spells CASSSQVTDTQYF. DNA for the CDR3: TGCGCCAGCAGCTCCCAGGTCACAGATACGCAGTATTTT.

This clonotype turned up a few times. The chain has TRBV11-2 and TRBJ1-6; tentatively, D is TRBD1 (5 bases). V lost 8 bases to trimming and J lost 3 bases, with 14 bases between them. The germline CDR1 and CDR2 sequences are SGHAT and FQNNGV. The CDR3 has 15 residues. CDR3 sequence reads: CASGPGADYNSPLHF. In DNA form, the CDR3 reads TGTGCCAGCGGGCCCGGGGCGGACTATAATTCACCCCTCCACTTT.

This clonotype was detected ten times or more. Written as DNA, the CDR3 is TGTGCCACCAGTGGGGCAGGGGGATTCCAAGAGACCCAGTACTTC. Encoded protein: CATSGAGGFQETQYF. The rearrangement joins TRBV24-1 to TRBJ2-5; 7 bases line up with TRBD1. The CDR3 is 15 residues long. Germline assignment: CDR1 KGHDR and CDR2 SFDVKD. V shed 5 bases, J shed 1 base, and the junction held 6 bases outside the gene matches.

This clonotype was counted many times. This chain uses TRBV6-5 with TRBJ1-5, with 7 nucleotides matching TRBD1. V lost 5 bases to trimming and J lost 5 bases; unmatched junction nucleotides: 3. The CDR3 covers 13 residues. Per the germline V gene, CDR1 is MNHEY and CDR2 is SVGAGI. The CDR3 sequence is CASSTDRDQPQHF. The CDR3 nucleotides read TGTGCCAGCAGTACAGACAGGGATCAGCCCCAGCATTTT.